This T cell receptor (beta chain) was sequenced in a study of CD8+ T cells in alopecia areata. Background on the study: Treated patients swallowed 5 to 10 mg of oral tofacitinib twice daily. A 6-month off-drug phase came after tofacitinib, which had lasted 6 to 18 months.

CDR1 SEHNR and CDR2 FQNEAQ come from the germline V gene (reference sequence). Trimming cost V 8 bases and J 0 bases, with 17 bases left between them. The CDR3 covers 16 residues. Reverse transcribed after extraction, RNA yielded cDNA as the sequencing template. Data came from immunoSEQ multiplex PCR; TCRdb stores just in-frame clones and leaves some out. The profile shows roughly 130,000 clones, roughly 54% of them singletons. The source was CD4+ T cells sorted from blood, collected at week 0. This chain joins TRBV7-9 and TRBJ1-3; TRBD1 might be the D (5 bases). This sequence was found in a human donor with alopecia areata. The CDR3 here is CASHSMGGYSGNTIYF. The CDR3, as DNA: TGTGCCAGCCACTCGATGGGGGGTTACTCTGGAAACACCATATATTTT.